This TCR beta chain emerged from a study of cytomegalovirus exposure and HLA in healthy donors. Study-level findings and limits: Associated with cytomegalovirus, according to the listing, were some 180 TCR beta chains. Specificity for CMV antigens was confirmed in vitro for a few of the CMV-associated chains. Subsequent analysis revealed that first-cohort TCR clusters tended to co-occur in the 120 validation repertoires.

Germline-derived CDR1 and CDR2 are SGHRS and YFSETQ. The CDR3 covers 15 residues. V shed 2 bases and J 6 bases; nucleotides not matched to a gene: 7. Sequencing used immunoSEQ multiplex PCR; TCRdb keeps in-frame clones, though not all of them. The sample carries a few hundred thousand clones, 70% to 90% recorded once. For this clone: The antigen remains unidentified.

This sequence originates from a woman aged 18 to 35 in good health and CMV-seronegative. Sequencing input: PBMCs. V gene TRBV5-1 combines with J gene TRBJ2-1; the match to TRBD2 covers 8 bases. The CDR3 region is CASSLLAVTSNEQFF. The CDR3 nucleotides read TGCGCCAGCAGCTTACTAGCGGTAACTTCCAATGAGCAGTTCTTC. Drawing the rest from reference TRBV5-1 and TRBJ2-1, the complete variable domain is KAGVTQTPRYLIKTRGQQVTLSCSPISGHRSVSWYQQTPGQGLQFLFEYFSETQRNKGNFPGRFSGRQFSNSRSEMNVSTLELGDSALYLCASSLLAVTSNEQFFGPGTRLTVL.